A selection of T cell receptor beta chains follows, all from one sample in a study of T cell repertoires in cytomegalovirus infection. TCRdb re-called the reads through MiXCR, storing one row per CDR3 protein. The table has 110,000 to 150,000 distinct CDR3 sequences, 32% seen once; the top ten hold 45% to 55%. These receptors' antigens are unknown. Sample: CD8+ T cells from cultured PBMCs, taken from culture after CMV antigen stimulation. These TCRs come from a human donor in good health (CMV status not recorded). Some clones in this sample may be carry-over from other donors' samples. CDR3s include the opening cysteine and the closing phenylalanine or tryptophan. Fields, in order: D gene, V gene, clone size, J gene, CDR3 DNA, CDR3 protein. D genes are given only for firm matches. Where a row states a size, it is once, few, many or the class of an expanded clone; other rows omit it.

D gene: TRBD2; V gene: TRBV11-1; clone size: -; J gene: TRBJ2-2; CDR3 DNA: TGTGCCAGCAGCTCCCGAACTAGCGGGGTGGCCGGGGAGCTGTTTTTT; CDR3 protein: CASSSRTSGVAGELFF
D gene: -; V gene: TRBV29-1; clone size: -; J gene: TRBJ1-2; CDR3 DNA: TGCAGCGTTGAAGATCGGGAGAACCCTAACTATGGCTACACCTTC; CDR3 protein: CSVEDRENPNYGYTF
D gene: -; V gene: TRBV12-3/TRBV12-4; clone size: few; J gene: TRBJ1-5; CDR3 DNA: TGTGCCAGCAGCCCGTCTCAGCAGCCCCAGCATTTT; CDR3 protein: CASSPSQQPQHF
D gene: TRBD2; V gene: TRBV4-1; clone size: -; J gene: TRBJ2-7; CDR3 DNA: TGCGCCAGCAGCAGGGGGACTAGCGGGGCTTCGTTATACGAGCAGTACTTC; CDR3 protein: CASSRGTSGASLYEQYF
D gene: -; V gene: TRBV27; clone size: -; J gene: TRBJ2-2; CDR3 DNA: TGTGCCAGCTCCCGGGGGACCTACACCGGGGAGCTGTTTTTT; CDR3 protein: CASSRGTYTGELFF
D gene: -; V gene: TRBV12-3/TRBV12-4; clone size: few; J gene: TRBJ1-2; CDR3 DNA: TGTGCCAGCAGCCATGGGATAAACTATGGCTACACCTTC; CDR3 protein: CASSHGINYGYTF
D gene: TRBD2; V gene: TRBV7-9; clone size: -; J gene: TRBJ2-1; CDR3 DNA: TGTGCCAGCAGCTTAGATCGGGAGGGCGGCTACTACAATGAGCAGTTCTTC; CDR3 protein: CASSLDREGGYYNEQFF
D gene: -; V gene: TRBV20-1; clone size: -; J gene: TRBJ2-7; CDR3 DNA: TGCAGTGCTAGAGATAAGAGGTGGAGTCGCGAGCAGTACTTC; CDR3 protein: CSARDKRWSREQYF
D gene: -; V gene: TRBV9; clone size: -; J gene: TRBJ1-1; CDR3 DNA: TGTGCCAGCAGCGTCGACAGGTACGGGGAGTTAGCTTTCTTT; CDR3 protein: CASSVDRYGELAFF
D gene: TRBD2; V gene: TRBV7-2; clone size: few; J gene: TRBJ2-5; CDR3 DNA: TGTGCCAGCAGCTTGTTTATGAGTCCGGGGGGGGAGACCCAGTACTTC; CDR3 protein: CASSLFMSPGGETQYF
D gene: -; V gene: TRBV27; clone size: many; J gene: TRBJ1-2; CDR3 DNA: TGTGCCAGCAGTCAGACAGGTTACTATGGCTACACCTTC; CDR3 protein: CASSQTGYYGYTF
D gene: -; V gene: TRBV7-9; clone size: few; J gene: TRBJ2-7; CDR3 DNA: TGTGCCAGCAGCCTTTCCCAAGAGCAGTACTTC; CDR3 protein: CASSLSQEQYF
D gene: -; V gene: TRBV13; clone size: -; J gene: TRBJ2-1; CDR3 DNA: TGTGCCAGCAGGCAAGGGTACAATGAGCAGTTCTTC; CDR3 protein: CASRQGYNEQFF
D gene: -; V gene: TRBV19; clone size: few; J gene: TRBJ1-1; CDR3 DNA: TGTGCCAGTAGTATACAGACGGTGAACACTGAAGCTTTCTTT; CDR3 protein: CASSIQTVNTEAFF
D gene: -; V gene: TRBV4-1; clone size: -; J gene: TRBJ1-5; CDR3 DNA: TGCGCCAGCAGCCAGATGAGACACGGTGAGCCCCAGCATTTT; CDR3 protein: CASSQMRHGEPQHF
D gene: TRBD2; V gene: TRBV19; clone size: -; J gene: TRBJ2-3; CDR3 DNA: TGTGCCAGTAGCACCGGACTAGCGGGACCCACAGATACGCAGTATTTT; CDR3 protein: CASSTGLAGPTDTQYF
D gene: -; V gene: TRBV18; clone size: -; J gene: TRBJ2-7; CDR3 DNA: TGTGCCAGCTCACCAGCAGGGCTGGGGAGCTACGAGCAGTACTTC; CDR3 protein: CASSPAGLGSYEQYF
D gene: -; V gene: TRBV6-5; clone size: few; J gene: TRBJ1-4; CDR3 DNA: TGTGCCAGCAGTTACTCGAACGGTGAAAAACTGTTTTTT; CDR3 protein: CASSYSNGEKLFF
D gene: -; V gene: TRBV19; clone size: few; J gene: TRBJ1-1; CDR3 DNA: TGTGCCAGTAGTATTGCCGGGAGGGACACTGAAGCTTTCTTT; CDR3 protein: CASSIAGRDTEAFF